This entry lists 5 T cell receptor beta chains sequenced from one sample in a study of CD8+ T cells in alopecia areata. Once RNA had been extracted, it was reverse transcribed into cDNA to act as the sequencing template. Measured with immunoSEQ multiplex PCR; TCRdb has only the in-frame clones, and not every one. The data hold 160,000 or so clones, with 45% to 55% observed a single time. The sample was CD8+ T cells sorted from blood, taken at week 0. The receptor set was obtained from a human donor with alopecia areata.

This clone was seen a handful of times. This chain uses TRBV29-1 with TRBJ1-6; D gene uncertain. CDR1 and CDR2 (germline): SQVTM, ANQGSEA. Deletions cut 4 bases from V and 10 bases from J, with 11 bases between. The CDR3 contains 12 residues. Here the CDR3 reads CSVGENGSPLHF. In DNA, the CDR3 is TGCAGCGTTGGTGAAAATGGATCACCCCTCCACTTT.

This clone was seen only a few times. This chain links TRBV30 with TRBJ1-1; D uncertain. Germline CDR1 GTSNPN, CDR2 SVGIG (reference sequence). The CDR3 spans 12 residues. The V and J ends lost 8 bases and 4 bases respectively, with 14 bases between them. CDR3 loop: CALKLEGTEAFF. The CDR3, as DNA: TGTGCCCTCAAACTGGAAGGCACTGAAGCTTTCTTT.

The chain is built from TRBV5-1 and TRBJ2-7, with TRBD2 matching 9 bases. CDR1 and CDR2 from the germline V gene are SGHRS and YFSETQ. The ends lost 3 bases at V and 4 bases at J; junction bases unmatched: 8. This CDR3 contains 15 residues. The CDR3 coding sequence is TGCGCCAGCAGCTATGGCGGGGGGGCACAGTACGAGCAGTACTTC. It yields the protein CASSYGGGAQYEQYF.

The chain uses TRBV5-8 and TRBJ2-5; D not resolved. The CDR3 totals 12 residues. Germline values: CDR1 SGHTS, CDR2 YDEGEE. Trimming took 7 bases from V and 5 from J, leaving 12 bases between them. The CDR3 DNA follows: TGTGCCAGCGAAGTGCCGGCGGAGACCCAGTACTTC. Amino acid sequence: CASEVPAETQYF. The complete variable domain, with remaining parts taken from reference TRBV5-8 and TRBJ2-5, reads EAGVTQSPTHLIKTRGQQATLRCSPISGHTSVYWYQQALGLGLQFLLWYDEGEERNRGNFPPRFSGRQFPNYSSELNVNALELEDSALYLCASEVPAETQYFGPGTRLLVL.

The rearrangement links TRBV6-5 to TRBJ1-1, with D unresolved. CDR3 size: 11 residues. Trimming took 6 bases from V and 2 from J, leaving 4 bases between them. Germline V lookup: CDR1 MNHEY, CDR2 SVGAGI. In DNA, the CDR3 is TGTGCCAGCAGCAGCAACACTGAAGCTTTCTTT. This sequence encodes CASSSNTEAFF.